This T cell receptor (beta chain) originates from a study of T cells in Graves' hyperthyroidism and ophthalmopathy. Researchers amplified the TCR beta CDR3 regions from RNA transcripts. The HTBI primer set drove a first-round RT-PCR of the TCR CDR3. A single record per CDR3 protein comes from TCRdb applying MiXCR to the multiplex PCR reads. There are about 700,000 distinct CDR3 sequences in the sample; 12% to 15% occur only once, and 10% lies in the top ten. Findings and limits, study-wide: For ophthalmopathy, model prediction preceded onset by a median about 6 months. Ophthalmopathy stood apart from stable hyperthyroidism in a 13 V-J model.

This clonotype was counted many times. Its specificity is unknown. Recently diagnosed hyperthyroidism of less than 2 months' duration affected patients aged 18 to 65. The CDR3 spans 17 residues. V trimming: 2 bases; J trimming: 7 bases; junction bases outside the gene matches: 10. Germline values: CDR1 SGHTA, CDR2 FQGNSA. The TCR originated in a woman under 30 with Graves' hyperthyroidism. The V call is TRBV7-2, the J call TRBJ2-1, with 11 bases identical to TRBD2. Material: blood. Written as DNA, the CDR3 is TGTGCCAGCAGCTTAAGATACCTAGCGGGAGGAACGAATGAGCAGTTCTTC. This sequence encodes CASSLRYLAGGTNEQFF.